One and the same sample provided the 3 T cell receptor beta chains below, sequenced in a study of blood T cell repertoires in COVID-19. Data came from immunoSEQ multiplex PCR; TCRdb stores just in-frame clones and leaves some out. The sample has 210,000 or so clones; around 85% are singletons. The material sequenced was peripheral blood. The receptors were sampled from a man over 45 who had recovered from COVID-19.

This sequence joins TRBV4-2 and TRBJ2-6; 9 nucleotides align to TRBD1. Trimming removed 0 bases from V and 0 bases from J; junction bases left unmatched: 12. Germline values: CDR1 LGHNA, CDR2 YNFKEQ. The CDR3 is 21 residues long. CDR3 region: CASSQDRGRGTGLSGANVLTF. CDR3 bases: TGTGCCAGCAGCCAAGATCGGGGCCGAGGGACAGGGCTCTCTGGGGCCAACGTCCTGACTTTC.

The CDR3 DNA reads TGTGCCAGCAGCCAAGGTGGCAGGGTCGGGGGCTACACCTTC. The encoded protein is CASSQGGRVGGYTF. This chain joins TRBV14 and TRBJ1-2, with D perhaps matching TRBD1 (5 bases). Deletions cut 1 base from V and 8 bases from J, with 14 bases between. The germline CDR1 and CDR2 sequences are SGHDN and FVKESK. The CDR3 has 14 residues.

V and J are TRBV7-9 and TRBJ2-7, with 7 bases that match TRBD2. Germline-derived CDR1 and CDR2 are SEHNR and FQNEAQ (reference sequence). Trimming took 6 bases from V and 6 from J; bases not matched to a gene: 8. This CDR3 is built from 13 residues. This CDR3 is CASRGGSSGEQYF. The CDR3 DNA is TGTGCCAGCAGGGGCGGGAGTTCGGGCGAGCAGTACTTC.